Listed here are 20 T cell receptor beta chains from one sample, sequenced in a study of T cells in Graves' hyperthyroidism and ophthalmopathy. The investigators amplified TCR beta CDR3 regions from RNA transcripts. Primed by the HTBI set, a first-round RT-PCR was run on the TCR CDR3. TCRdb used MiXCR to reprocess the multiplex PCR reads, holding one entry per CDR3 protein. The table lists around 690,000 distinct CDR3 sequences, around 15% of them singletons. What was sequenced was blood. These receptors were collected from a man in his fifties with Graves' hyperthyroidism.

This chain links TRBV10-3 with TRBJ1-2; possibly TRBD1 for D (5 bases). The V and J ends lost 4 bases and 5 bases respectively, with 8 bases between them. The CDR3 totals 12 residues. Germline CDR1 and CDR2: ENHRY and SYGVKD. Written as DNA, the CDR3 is TGTGCCATCAGTGGGGGGGGATATGGCTACACCTTC. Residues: CAISGGGYGYTF.

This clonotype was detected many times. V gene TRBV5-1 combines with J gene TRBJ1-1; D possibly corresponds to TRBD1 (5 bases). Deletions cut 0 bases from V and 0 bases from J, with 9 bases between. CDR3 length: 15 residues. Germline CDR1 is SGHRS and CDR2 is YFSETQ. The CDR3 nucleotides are TGCGCCAGCAGCTTGGAAGGGACGGTGAACACTGAAGCTTTCTTT. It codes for CASSLEGTVNTEAFF.

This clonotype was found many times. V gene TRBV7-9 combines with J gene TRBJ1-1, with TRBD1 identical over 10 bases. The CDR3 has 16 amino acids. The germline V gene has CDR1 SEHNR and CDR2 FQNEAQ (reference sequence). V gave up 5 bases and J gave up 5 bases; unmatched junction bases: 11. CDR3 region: CASSPRDRGYRTEAFF. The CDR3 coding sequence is TGTGCCAGCAGCCCCCGGGACAGGGGATATCGGACTGAAGCTTTCTTT.

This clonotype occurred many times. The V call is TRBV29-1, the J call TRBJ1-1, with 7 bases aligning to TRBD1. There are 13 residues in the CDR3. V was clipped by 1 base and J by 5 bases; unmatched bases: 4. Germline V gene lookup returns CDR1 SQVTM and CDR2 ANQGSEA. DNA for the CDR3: TGCAGCGTTGAAGCAGGGGGGTCTACTGAAGCTTTCTTT. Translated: CSVEAGGSTEAFF.

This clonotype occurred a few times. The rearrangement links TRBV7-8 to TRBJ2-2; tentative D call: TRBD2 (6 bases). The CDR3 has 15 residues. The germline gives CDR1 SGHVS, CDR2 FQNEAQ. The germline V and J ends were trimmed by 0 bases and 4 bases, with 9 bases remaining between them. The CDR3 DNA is TGTGCCAGCAGCTTAGCTTGGAGGGCCACCGGGGAGCTGTTTTTT. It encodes CASSLAWRATGELFF.

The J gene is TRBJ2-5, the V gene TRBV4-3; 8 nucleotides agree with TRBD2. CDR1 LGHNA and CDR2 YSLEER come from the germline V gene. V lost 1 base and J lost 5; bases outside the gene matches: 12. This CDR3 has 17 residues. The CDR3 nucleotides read TGCGCCAGCAGCCAAGGGATCAAGCGGGAGAAGGAGGAGACCCAGTACTTC. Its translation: CASSQGIKREKEETQYF.

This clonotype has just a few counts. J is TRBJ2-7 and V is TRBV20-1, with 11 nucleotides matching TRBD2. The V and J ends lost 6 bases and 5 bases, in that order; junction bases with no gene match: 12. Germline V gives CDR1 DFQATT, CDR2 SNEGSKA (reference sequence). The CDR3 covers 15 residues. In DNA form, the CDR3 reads TGCAGTGCCGAGGATAGCGGGAGGGCCTCTAACGAGCAGTACTTC. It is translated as CSAEDSGRASNEQYF.

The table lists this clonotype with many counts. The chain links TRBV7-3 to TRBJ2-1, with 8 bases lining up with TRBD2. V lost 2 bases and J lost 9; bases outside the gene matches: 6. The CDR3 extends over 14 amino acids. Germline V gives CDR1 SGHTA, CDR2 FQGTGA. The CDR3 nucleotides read TGTGCCAGCAGCTTAGGGACTAGTTATGCTGAGCAGTTCTTC. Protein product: CASSLGTSYAEQFF.

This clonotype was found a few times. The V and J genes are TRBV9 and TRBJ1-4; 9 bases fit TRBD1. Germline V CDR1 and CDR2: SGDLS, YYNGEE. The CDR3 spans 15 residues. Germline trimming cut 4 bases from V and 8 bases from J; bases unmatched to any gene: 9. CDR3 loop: CASSPRTGEGEKLFF. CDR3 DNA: TGTGCCAGCAGCCCTCGGACAGGGGAAGGGGAAAAACTGTTTTTT.

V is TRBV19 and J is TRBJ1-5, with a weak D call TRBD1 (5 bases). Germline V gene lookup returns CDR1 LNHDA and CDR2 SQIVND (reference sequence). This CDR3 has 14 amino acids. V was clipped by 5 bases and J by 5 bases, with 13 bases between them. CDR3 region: CASSAGGSYQPQHF. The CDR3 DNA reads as TGTGCCAGTAGTGCGGGGGGAAGCTATCAGCCCCAGCATTTT.

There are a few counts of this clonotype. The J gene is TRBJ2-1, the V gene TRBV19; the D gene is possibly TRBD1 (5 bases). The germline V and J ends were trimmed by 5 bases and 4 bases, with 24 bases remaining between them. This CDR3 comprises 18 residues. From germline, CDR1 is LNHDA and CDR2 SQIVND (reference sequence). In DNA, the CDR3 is TGTGCCAGTAGTCTAATCCCCCCGTCCTTAGGGGTATACAATGAGCAGTTCTTC. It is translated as CASSLIPPSLGVYNEQFF.

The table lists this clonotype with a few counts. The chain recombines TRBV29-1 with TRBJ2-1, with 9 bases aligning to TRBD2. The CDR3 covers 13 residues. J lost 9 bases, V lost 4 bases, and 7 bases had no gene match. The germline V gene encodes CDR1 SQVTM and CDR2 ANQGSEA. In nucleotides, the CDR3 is TGCAGCGTTGTTAGCGGGAGAGGCGGTGAGCAGTTCTTC. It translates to CSVVSGRGGEQFF.

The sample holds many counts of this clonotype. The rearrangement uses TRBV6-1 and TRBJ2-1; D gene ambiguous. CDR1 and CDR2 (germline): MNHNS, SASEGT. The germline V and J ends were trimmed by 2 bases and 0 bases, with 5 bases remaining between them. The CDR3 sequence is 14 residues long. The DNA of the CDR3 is TGTGCCAGCAGTGAAATAAGCTCCTACAATGAGCAGTTCTTC. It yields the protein CASSEISSYNEQFF.

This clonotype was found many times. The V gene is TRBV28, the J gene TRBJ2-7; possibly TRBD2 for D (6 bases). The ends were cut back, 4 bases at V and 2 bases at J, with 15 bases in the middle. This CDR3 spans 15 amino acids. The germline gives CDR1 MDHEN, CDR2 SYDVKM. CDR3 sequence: CASSSGTPTTYEQYF. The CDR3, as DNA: TGTGCCAGCAGTTCCGGGACTCCGACTACCTACGAGCAGTACTTC.

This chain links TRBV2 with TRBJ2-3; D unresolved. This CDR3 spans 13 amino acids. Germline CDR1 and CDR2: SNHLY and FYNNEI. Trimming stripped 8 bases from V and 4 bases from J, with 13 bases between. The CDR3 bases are TGTGCCAGCGGGTTCCTTCGCGCAGATACGCAGTATTTT. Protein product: CASGFLRADTQYF.

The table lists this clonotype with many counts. The CDR3 region has the DNA TGTGCCAGCAGCTTAGACAGGGGGAAGAATGAGCAGTTCTTC. Translated, it gives CASSLDRGKNEQFF. This sequence joins TRBV7-3 and TRBJ2-1; 9 bases agree with TRBD1. With 2 bases clipped from V and 7 bases from J, the junction kept 3 bases outside the gene matches. Germline CDR1 is SGHTA and CDR2 is FQGTGA. The CDR3 is 14 amino acids.

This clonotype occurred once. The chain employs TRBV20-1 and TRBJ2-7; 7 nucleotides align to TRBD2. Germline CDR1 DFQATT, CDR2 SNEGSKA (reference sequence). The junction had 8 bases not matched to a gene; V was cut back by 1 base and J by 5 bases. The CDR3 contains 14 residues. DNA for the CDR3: TGCAGTGCTAGAGTAGGCGGGAGCGGGGACGAGCAGTACTTC. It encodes CSARVGGSGDEQYF.

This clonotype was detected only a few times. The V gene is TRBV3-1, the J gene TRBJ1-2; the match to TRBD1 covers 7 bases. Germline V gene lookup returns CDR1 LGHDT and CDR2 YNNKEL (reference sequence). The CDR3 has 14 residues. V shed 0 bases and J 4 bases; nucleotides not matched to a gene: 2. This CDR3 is CASSQDSGGYGYTF. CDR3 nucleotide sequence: TGTGCCAGCAGCCAAGATTCAGGGGGCTATGGCTACACCTTC.

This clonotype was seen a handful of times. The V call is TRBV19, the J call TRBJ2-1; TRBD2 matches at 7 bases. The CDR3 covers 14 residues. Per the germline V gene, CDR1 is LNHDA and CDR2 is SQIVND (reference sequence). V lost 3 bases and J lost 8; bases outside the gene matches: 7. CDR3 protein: CASSIGRSSDEQFF. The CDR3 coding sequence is TGTGCCAGTAGTATCGGGAGGTCTTCGGATGAGCAGTTCTTC.

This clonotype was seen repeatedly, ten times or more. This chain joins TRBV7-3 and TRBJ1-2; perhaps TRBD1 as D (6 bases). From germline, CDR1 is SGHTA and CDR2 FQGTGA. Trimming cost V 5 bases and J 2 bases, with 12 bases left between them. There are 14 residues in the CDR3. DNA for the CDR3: TGTGCCAGCAGCGGCAACAGGGCCAACTATGGCTACACCTTC. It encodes CASSGNRANYGYTF.